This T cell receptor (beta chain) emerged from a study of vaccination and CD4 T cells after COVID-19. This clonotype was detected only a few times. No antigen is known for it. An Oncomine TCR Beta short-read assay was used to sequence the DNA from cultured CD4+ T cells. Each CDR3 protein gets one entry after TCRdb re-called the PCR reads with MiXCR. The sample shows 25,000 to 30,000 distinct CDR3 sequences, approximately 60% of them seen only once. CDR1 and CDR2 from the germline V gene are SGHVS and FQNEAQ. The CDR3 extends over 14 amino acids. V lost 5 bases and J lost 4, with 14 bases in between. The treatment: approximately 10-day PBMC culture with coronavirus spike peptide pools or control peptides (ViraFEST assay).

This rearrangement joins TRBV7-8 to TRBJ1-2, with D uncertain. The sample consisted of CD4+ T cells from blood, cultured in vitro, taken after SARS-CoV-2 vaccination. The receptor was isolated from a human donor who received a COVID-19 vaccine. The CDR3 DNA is TGTGCCAGCAGCCCACGGGTTACAGCCTATGGCTACACCTTC. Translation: CASSPRVTAYGYTF.